This is a list of T cell receptor beta chains from one sample in a study of blood T cell repertoires in COVID-19. The table came from immunoSEQ multiplex PCR; TCRdb's copy has only in-frame clones and leaves some out. Among about 130,000 clones listed, about 89% were seen once. The sequencing sample was made of peripheral blood. The receptor set was obtained from a man aged 45-60 years with active COVID-19. Each CDR3 is given with its conserved first and last residue. D genes are given only for firm matches. The size entry is marked missing in some rows and otherwise reads once, few, many or a size class.

>TRBJ1-1|NA|TRBV3-1/TRBV3-2|NA
CASSPSAELNTEAFF
TGTGCCAGCAGCCCATCGGCGGAATTGAACACTGAAGCTTTCTTT
>TRBJ2-5|NA|TRBV10-3|TRBD1
CAISVRQGQETQYF
TGTGCCATCAGTGTCCGACAGGGCCAAGAGACCCAGTACTTC
>TRBJ2-3|NA|TRBV7-3|TRBD2
CASSTAGGDTQYF
TGTGCCAGCAGTACGGCGGGGGGCGATACGCAGTATTTT
>TRBJ2-3|NA|TRBV2|NA
CASSRDTQGADTQYF
TGTGCCAGCAGTCGGGACACACAGGGCGCAGATACGCAGTATTTT
>TRBJ1-4|NA|TRBV5-6|NA
CASSLGLGKTNEKLFF
TGTGCCAGCAGCTTGGGACTTGGAAAAACTAATGAAAAACTGTTTTTT
>TRBJ1-1|NA|TRBV6-5|NA
CAIHRGGGNTEAFF
TGTGCCATCCATAGGGGGGGCGGGAATACTGAAGCTTTCTTT
>TRBJ1-2|NA|TRBV2|TRBD1
CASSEEGQGYGYTF
TGTGCCAGCAGTGAGGAAGGACAGGGCTATGGCTACACCTTC
>TRBJ1-5|many|TRBV30|NA
CAWGARVNQPQHF
TGTGCCTGGGGAGCCAGGGTCAATCAGCCCCAGCATTTT
>TRBJ2-4|NA|TRBV12-3/TRBV12-4|NA
CATQGRTKNIQYF
TGTGCCACTCAAGGGAGGACCAAAAACATTCAGTACTTC
>TRBJ1-1|NA|TRBV29-1|TRBD1
CSVRDILTGAGTEAFF
TGCAGCGTAAGAGATATCCTGACAGGGGCTGGGACTGAAGCTTTCTTT
>TRBJ2-5|once|TRBV4-1|TRBD2
CASSQGVVRGGLQETQYF
TGCGCCAGCAGCCAAGGGGTCGTTCGCGGGGGGTTACAAGAGACCCAGTACTTC
>TRBJ1-2|NA|TRBV5-4|TRBD1
CASSSGTGARGYTF
TGTGCCAGCAGCTCCGGGACAGGGGCTCGGGGCTACACCTTC
>TRBJ1-5|NA|TRBV5-1|NA
CASSATGHLDQPQHF
TGCGCCAGCAGCGCGACGGGACACCTCGATCAGCCCCAGCATTTT
>TRBJ1-5|NA|TRBV7-8|NA
CASSLGAGELYSNQPQHF
TGTGCCAGCAGCTTAGGTGCAGGGGAACTCTATAGCAATCAGCCCCAGCATTTT
>TRBJ1-4|NA|TRBV25-1|TRBD1
CASSESSGQGPRGKLFF
TGTGCCAGCAGTGAATCCTCGGGACAGGGGCCTCGGGGAAAACTGTTTTTT
>TRBJ2-3|few|TRBV7-8|NA
CASSYPRGSSRGTDTQYF
TGTGCCAGCAGCTACCCACGGGGTTCCTCCCGTGGCACAGATACGCAGTATTTT
>TRBJ1-1|NA|TRBV11-2|NA
CASSYTGLTEAFF
TGTGCCAGCAGCTACACAGGTCTTACAGAAGCTTTCTTT
>TRBJ1-1|NA|TRBV10-3|TRBD1
CAIRPTGVNTEAFF
TGTGCCATCAGGCCGACAGGGGTGAACACTGAAGCTTTCTTT
>TRBJ1-1|NA|TRBV27|NA
CASKRQVNTEAFF
TGTGCCAGTAAACGACAGGTGAACACTGAAGCTTTCTTT
>TRBJ1-3|NA|TRBV4-2|NA
CASSQESVRNTIYF
TGTGCCAGCAGCCAAGAGAGCGTGCGCAACACCATATATTTT
>TRBJ1-4|NA|TRBV11-2|NA
CASSSMDTFNEKLFF
TGTGCCAGCAGCTCGATGGACACTTTTAATGAAAAACTGTTTTTT
>TRBJ2-5|NA|TRBV6-6|NA
CASSNRLALQETQYF
TGTGCCAGCAGTAACCGGCTAGCGCTTCAAGAGACCCAGTACTTC
>TRBJ1-4|NA|TRBV24-1|NA
CATSPPPHRDEKLFF
TGTGCCACCAGTCCCCCTCCCCACAGGGATGAAAAACTGTTTTTT
>TRBJ2-1|NA|TRBV9|NA
CASSPSRGNEQFF
TGTGCCAGCAGCCCGAGTCGGGGCAATGAGCAGTTCTTC
>TRBJ1-5|NA|TRBV6-5|NA
CASSSKGSNQPQHF
TGTGCCAGCAGTTCCAAGGGGTCTAATCAGCCCCAGCATTTT
>TRBJ2-4|NA|TRBV18|NA
CASSPPSGAGSIQYF
TGTGCCAGCTCACCACCGAGCGGAGCCGGGAGCATTCAGTACTTC
>TRBJ1-6|NA|TRBV6-5|NA
CASSPLREGNSPLHF
TGTGCCAGCAGCCCCCTACGGGAGGGAAATTCACCCCTCCACTTT
>TRBJ2-5|NA|TRBV11-3|TRBD2
CASSLGSGGASQETQYF
TGTGCCAGCAGCCTGGGTAGCGGGGGGGCATCCCAAGAGACCCAGTACTTC
>TRBJ2-5|NA|TRBV5-1|NA
CASSLGQISETQYF
TGCGCCAGCAGCTTGGGACAGATCTCGGAGACCCAGTACTTC
>TRBJ2-2|few|TRBV30|NA
CAWRGGDAAGELFF
TGTGCCTGGAGGGGTGGCGATGCGGCCGGGGAGCTGTTTTTT
>TRBJ1-5|NA|TRBV19|NA
CASRDGGRQPQHF
TGTGCCAGTAGAGACGGAGGGCGGCAGCCCCAGCATTTT
>TRBJ2-7|NA|TRBV30|NA
CAWSTGPYEQYF
TGTGCCTGGTCAACAGGTCCCTACGAGCAGTACTTC
>TRBJ1-6|NA|TRBV3-1/TRBV3-2|NA
CASSLGGDNSPLHF
TGTGCCAGCAGCCTGGGCGGGGATAATTCACCCCTCCACTTT
>TRBJ2-7|NA|TRBV11-3|NA
CASSLGGRYEQYF
TGTGCCAGCAGCTTGGGGGGTCGGTACGAGCAGTACTTC
>TRBJ2-7|NA|TRBV29-1|NA
CSVEAGFAYEQYF
TGCAGCGTTGAAGCGGGGTTTGCCTACGAGCAGTACTTC
>TRBJ2-7|NA|TRBV5-4|TRBD2
CASSDGVTSNYEQYF
TGTGCCAGCAGCGACGGGGTGACTAGCAACTACGAGCAGTACTTC
>TRBJ2-7|NA|TRBV12-5|TRBD1
CASGLRTGSTTYEQYF
TGTGCTAGTGGTCTCCGGACAGGGTCGACCACTTACGAGCAGTACTTC
>TRBJ2-5|once|TRBV4-2|TRBD2
CASSRGVLAGGNWETQYF
TGTGCCAGCAGTCGAGGGGTACTAGCGGGGGGGAACTGGGAGACCCAGTACTTC
>TRBJ1-2|NA|TRBV4-2|NA
CASSQEPAGGSGNYGYTF
TGTGCCAGCAGCCAAGAACCGGCGGGGGGCTCGGGGAACTATGGCTACACCTTC
>TRBJ1-6|NA|TRBV7-2|TRBD1
CASSSTGYNSPLHF
TGTGCCAGCAGCTCGACAGGGTATAATTCACCCCTCCACTTT
>TRBJ1-2|NA|TRBV4-2|NA
CASSQVDATANYGYTF
TGTGCCAGCAGCCAAGTCGACGCAACAGCTAACTATGGCTACACCTTC
>TRBJ2-2|NA|TRBV12-5|NA
CASGLSRGSPGTGELFF
TGTGCTAGTGGTTTGTCTCGGGGTTCTCCCGGCACCGGGGAGCTGTTTTTT
>TRBJ2-2|NA|TRBV29-1|NA
CSVPRDKNTGELFF
TGCAGCGTCCCCCGGGACAAGAACACCGGGGAGCTGTTTTTT